This T cell receptor (beta chain) was found in a study of CD8+ T cells in alopecia areata. Across the whole study: Recipients were roughly 7-11-week-old female C3H/HeJ mice grafted with skin from roughly 6-12-month-old C3H/HeJ donors with spontaneous alopecia. General study results and limits: There were also resident alphabeta T cells of normal skin sequenced in scalp samples.

Germline CDR1 is LGHDT and CDR2 is YNNKQL (reference sequence). The CDR3 sequence is 14 residues long. J was trimmed by 2 bases and V by 3 bases; bases with no gene match: 2. RNA was extracted and reverse transcribed into cDNA as the sequencing template. Clones were sequenced by immunoSEQ multiplex PCR, and TCRdb holds only the in-frame ones, with some missing. This sample comprises approximately 300,000 clones, none seen once only. Separation of pooled cutaneous lymph node cells was by sorting with CD4, CD8alpha, NKG2D, NKG2ACE and other markers. This clone has only a few counts. Its antigen is not identified. Gene names and germline match the mouse. The sequenced fragment ends 4 residues before the CDR3 boundary, so the rest is inferred from the germline J gene.

The chain has TRBV4 and TRBJ2-3; TRBD1 matches 7 bases. Specimen: CD4+ T cells sorted from a lymph node. The receptor was isolated from a C3H/HeJ mouse with alopecia areata. Strain haplotype (MHC): H2-k. The part of the CDR3 DNA that was read is TGTGCCAGCAGCTACGGGACAGTTGCAGAA. It encodes CASSYGTVAE. The complete CDR3 sequence is CASSYGTVAETLYF.